A single sample gave rise to the 21 T cell receptor beta chains below, sequenced in a study of blood T cell repertoires in COVID-19. The data were produced by immunoSEQ multiplex PCR, yet TCRdb's version contains in-frame clones alone and is incomplete. The sample lists roughly 430,000 clones, approximately 91% occurring once. Sequencing was carried out using PBMCs or T cells enriched from blood (not recorded which). These receptors all come from a woman under 30 who had been exposed to COVID-19.

This clone came up a few times. The rearrangement links TRBV19 to TRBJ1-2; D remains ambiguous. The CDR3 length is 14 residues. The V end lost 2 bases, the J end lost 2 bases, and 9 bases lay between the germline ends. The germline gives CDR1 LNHDA, CDR2 SQIVND (reference sequence). The DNA of the CDR3 is TGTGCCAGTAGTATAATGATGCAGAACTATGGCTACACCTTC. Translation: CASSIMMQNYGYTF.

This clone has just one count. The chain has TRBV28 and TRBJ1-1; a possible D gene is TRBD1 (6 bases). In germline, CDR1 is MDHEN, CDR2 SYDVKM. The CDR3 has 12 residues. V lost 6 bases, J lost 9 bases, and 14 bases lay in between. CDR3 in amino acids: CASSQDRPKAFF. The CDR3, as DNA: TGTGCCAGCAGCCAGGACAGACCGAAAGCTTTCTTT.

V gene TRBV7-6 combines with J gene TRBJ1-4; possibly TRBD1 for D (6 bases). CDR1 and CDR2 from the germline V gene are SGHVS and FNYEAQ. The ends were cut back, 0 bases at V and 6 bases at J, with 14 bases in the middle. The CDR3 contains 16 residues. DNA for the CDR3: TGTGCCAGCAGCTTAGCAACCAGGGGCGCGGATGAAAAACTGTTTTTT. Translated, it gives CASSLATRGADEKLFF.

V gene TRBV19 combines with J gene TRBJ1-6; no reliable D call. CDR1 and CDR2 (germline): LNHDA, SQIVND (reference sequence). The V end was cut by 10 bases, the J end by 7 bases, with 20 bases between. The CDR3 loop spans 15 amino acids. Here the CDR3 DNA reads TGTGCCACGATGCCCCCTGGTCTGAGGAATTCACCCCTCCACTTT. As protein: CATMPPGLRNSPLHF.

For this clone: The sample has other DNA sequences that encode this CDR3 too. This chain connects TRBV28 to TRBJ1-2, with D tentatively TRBD1 (5 bases). The V end lost 4 bases, the J end lost 2 bases, and 8 bases lay between the germline ends. Per the germline V gene, CDR1 is MDHEN and CDR2 is SYDVKM. The CDR3 spans 13 residues. DNA for the CDR3: TGTGCCAGCAGTTGGGGGGAGAACTATGGCTACACCTTC. Its protein is CASSWGENYGYTF.

V is TRBV6-8 and J is TRBJ1-2, with TRBD1 matching over 7 bases. The CDR3 runs 18 residues. Germline CDR1 MNHGY, CDR2 SAAAGT. J gave up 4 bases and V 0 bases, and 14 bases lay outside the gene matches. The CDR3 sequence: CASSYSSWDREVFYGYTF. CDR3 nucleotides: TGTGCCAGCAGTTACTCGTCTTGGGACAGAGAGGTCTTCTATGGCTACACCTTC.

This chain connects TRBV7-9 to TRBJ1-2; D remains unclear. The V gene's germline CDR1 is SEHNR and CDR2 FQNEAQ (reference sequence). The germline V and J ends were trimmed by 1 base and 4 bases, with 10 bases remaining between them. CDR3 length: 14 amino acids. The DNA for the CDR3 is TGTGCCAGCAGCTTAGGGGAGGGAGTCTATGGCTACACCTTC. Amino acids: CASSLGEGVYGYTF.

CDR3 nucleotides: TGTGCCAGCAGCCTGGGACTAGCGGAACCCTACGAGCAGTACTTC. Its translation: CASSLGLAEPYEQYF. The chain recombines TRBV11-2 with TRBJ2-7; 11 nucleotides line up with TRBD2. V lost 5 bases, J lost 2 bases, and 5 bases stayed unmatched. There are 15 residues in the CDR3. Germline assignment: CDR1 SGHAT and CDR2 FQNNGV.

The V gene is TRBV9, the J gene TRBJ1-2; D is perhaps TRBD1 (6 bases). Looked up from germline, CDR1 is SGDLS and CDR2 is YYNGEE. The CDR3 contains 17 residues. Trimming shortened V by 0 bases and J by 0 bases, and 15 bases separated the two germline ends. The CDR3 protein is CASSVARGSHPNYGYTF. The CDR3 coding sequence is TGTGCCAGCAGCGTAGCGAGGGGGTCGCATCCTAACTATGGCTACACCTTC.

Here the CDR3 DNA reads TGTGCCACCCGGTACCCGGGACAGGCCGCAACTAATGAAAAACTGTTTTTT. It encodes CATRYPGQAATNEKLFF. The V gene is TRBV24-1, the J gene TRBJ1-4; 8 nucleotides line up with TRBD1. The CDR3 consists of 17 residues. V was pared by 9 bases and J by 0 bases, with 11 bases of the junction left unmatched. The germline V gene encodes CDR1 KGHDR and CDR2 SFDVKD.

The V gene is TRBV10-3, the J gene TRBJ2-7; 7 positions agree with TRBD1. CDR3 size: 15 residues. Trimming took 0 bases from V and 2 from J; bases not matched to a gene: 4. The germline gives CDR1 ENHRY, CDR2 SYGVKD. The DNA of the CDR3 is TGTGCCATCAGTGAGTCGACAGGGTTGACCTACGAGCAGTACTTC. Protein product: CAISESTGLTYEQYF.

A few counts support this clone. This chain connects TRBV10-1 to TRBJ1-1; possibly TRBD1 for D (6 bases). Trimming removed 2 bases from V and 1 base from J, with 8 bases in between. This CDR3 spans 14 amino acids. Germline V gives CDR1 WNHNN, CDR2 SYGVQD (reference sequence). The DNA of the CDR3 is TGCGCCAGCAGTGAGCCGGGACAGAACACTGAAGCTTTCTTT. Its translation is CASSEPGQNTEAFF.

The chain is built from TRBV7-2 and TRBJ1-1; D is undetermined. The length of the CDR3 is 13 residues. The V and J ends lost 5 bases and 3 bases respectively, with 10 bases between them. Germline V lookup: CDR1 SGHTA, CDR2 FQGNSA. DNA for the CDR3: TGTGCCAGCAGCCCCCGGAGGTACACTGAAGCTTTCTTT. This encodes CASSPRRYTEAFF.

CDR3 DNA sequence: TGTGCCAGCAGCTCGTCGGCGAACACCGGGGAGCTGTTTTTT. Translating gives CASSSSANTGELFF. The chain is built from TRBV7-3 and TRBJ2-2; D is uncertain. The CDR3 contains 14 residues. V shed 4 bases and J shed 0 bases, with 6 bases lying between them. From germline, CDR1 is SGHTA and CDR2 FQGTGA.

This clone was recorded only once. The chain employs TRBV3-1 (or the pseudogene TRBV3-2) and TRBJ2-7; 8 bases are a match to TRBD2. The trim removed 4 bases at V and 2 bases at J, leaving 4 bases unmatched. CDR1 and CDR2 from the germline V gene are LGHDT and YNNKEL (reference sequence). There are 14 residues in the CDR3. The CDR3 loop reads CASSPGLGPYEQYF. The CDR3 DNA reads as TGTGCCAGCAGCCCGGGACTAGGGCCCTACGAGCAGTACTTC.

The rearrangement links TRBV27 to TRBJ2-7; D not resolved. From germline, CDR1 is MNHEY and CDR2 SMNVEV (reference sequence). The CDR3 contains 14 residues. V gave up 3 bases and J gave up 2 bases, with 11 bases separating them. CDR3 sequence reads: CASSFATQAYEQYF. The CDR3 DNA sequence: TGTGCCAGCAGTTTTGCGACACAAGCCTACGAGCAGTACTTC.

The rearrangement links TRBV12-3 or TRBV12-4 to TRBJ2-2, with TRBD2 identical over 8 bases. J gave up 6 bases and V 8 bases, and 2 bases lay outside the gene matches. This CDR3 spans 12 amino acids. The DNA for the CDR3 is TGTGCCAGCTATAGCGGGGCCGGGGAGCTGTTTTTT. It codes for CASYSGAGELFF.

The table lists this clone with a few counts. The chain recombines TRBV13 with TRBJ2-1; TRBD2 matches 9 bases. Germline assignment: CDR1 PRHDT and CDR2 FYEKMQ (reference sequence). CDR3 size: 15 residues. V gave up 5 bases and J gave up 5 bases; unmatched junction bases: 7. CDR3 nucleotide sequence: TGTGCCAGCAGCCCCCCGGGACTAGCAGACAATGAGCAGTTCTTC. Its protein product is CASSPPGLADNEQFF.

CDR3 nucleotides: TGCAGTGCTACCTCCGGGGGGGAGCTGTTTTTT. It codes for CSATSGGELFF. The chain joins TRBV20-1 to TRBJ2-2; D is unclear. The germline V gene has CDR1 DFQATT and CDR2 SNEGSKA (reference sequence). Trimming pared 4 bases from V and 8 bases from J, leaving 8 bases between. The CDR3 has 11 residues.

V gene TRBV5-1 combines with J gene TRBJ1-5; 8 positions agree with TRBD1. The germline gives CDR1 SGHRS, CDR2 YFSETQ. The CDR3 sequence is 15 residues long. The V and J ends lost 4 bases and 7 bases, in that order; junction bases with no gene match: 10. This CDR3 reads CASSMTGDPQQPQHF. DNA of the CDR3: TGCGCCAGCAGCATGACAGGGGACCCGCAGCAGCCCCAGCATTTT.

The chain uses TRBV7-6 and TRBJ2-1; the match to TRBD2 covers 7 bases. Germline CDR1 is SGHVS and CDR2 is FNYEAQ. The CDR3 extends over 15 amino acids. J was trimmed by 4 bases and V by 4 bases; bases with no gene match: 7. The CDR3 region is CASSYERGLYNEQFF. CDR3 DNA: TGTGCCAGCAGCTATGAGCGGGGACTATACAATGAGCAGTTCTTC.